This T cell receptor beta chain was obtained from a study of T-cell memory formation after mild COVID-19. Study summary: Clusters of TCRs were largely donor specific.

V trimming: 6 bases; J trimming: 2 bases; junction bases outside the gene matches: 2. CDR1 SQVTM and CDR2 ANQGSEA come from the germline V gene. The CDR3 totals 13 residues. From the 5' RACE reads, TCRdb called clonotypes with MiXCR, one entry per CDR3 protein. Among around 320,000 distinct CDR3 sequences listed, 28% were seen once. This clonotype was counted a few times. The chain recombines TRBV29-1 with TRBJ1-1; TRBD1 agrees at 11 bases. The source material was PBMCs or a T cell subset sorted from them (not recorded which). The source is an adult woman who had mild COVID-19 (a few samples of this study predate the infection). Cell type and time point are not known. This chain's CDR3 is CSVDRGLNTEAFF. CDR3 nucleotides: TGCAGCGTGGACAGGGGGCTTAACACTGAAGCTTTCTTT. Drawing the rest from reference TRBV29-1 and TRBJ1-1, the complete variable domain is SAVISQKPSRDICQRGTSLTIQCQVDSQVTMMFWYRQQPGQSLTLIATANQGSEATYESGFVIDKFPISRPNLTFSTLTVSNMSPEDSSIYLCSVDRGLNTEAFFGQGTRLTVV.